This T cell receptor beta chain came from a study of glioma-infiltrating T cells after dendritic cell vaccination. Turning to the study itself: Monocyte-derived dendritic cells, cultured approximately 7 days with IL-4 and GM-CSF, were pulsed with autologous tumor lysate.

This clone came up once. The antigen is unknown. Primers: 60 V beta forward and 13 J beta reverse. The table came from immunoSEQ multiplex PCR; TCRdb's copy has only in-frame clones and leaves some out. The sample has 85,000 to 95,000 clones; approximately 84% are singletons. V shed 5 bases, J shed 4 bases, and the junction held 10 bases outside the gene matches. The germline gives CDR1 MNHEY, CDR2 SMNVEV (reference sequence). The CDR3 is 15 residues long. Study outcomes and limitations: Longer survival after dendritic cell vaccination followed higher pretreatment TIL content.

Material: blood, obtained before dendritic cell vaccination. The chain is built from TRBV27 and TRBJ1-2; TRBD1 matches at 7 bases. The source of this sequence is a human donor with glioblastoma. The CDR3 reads CASSAKNTGAYGYTF. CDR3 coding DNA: TGTGCCAGCAGTGCCAAAAATACAGGGGCCTATGGCTACACCTTC.